This TCR beta chain was sequenced for a study of T cell repertoires in cytomegalovirus infection. Across the study: In public TCR beta signatures, there were indications of both CMV infection and matching HLA type. Study-wide findings and caveats: HLA-C-restricted TCR beta clonotypes specific for CMV led the ex vivo response. Cumulative public TCR beta family frequency identified CMV carriers with the relevant HLA.

The germline gives CDR1 ENHRY, CDR2 SYGVKD. Trimming took 6 bases from V and 6 from J, leaving 13 bases between them. CDR3 length: 13 amino acids. TCRdb ran MiXCR on the reads and lists one entry per CDR3 protein. The sample consists of 150,000 to 200,000 distinct CDR3 sequences, roughly a fifth of them appearing once. Comments on this clonotype: The target antigen is unknown.

V is TRBV10-3 and J is TRBJ2-3, with a tentative D call TRBD2 (5 bases). This receptor was taken from a human donor in good health (CMV status not recorded). Some clones in this sample may be carry-over from other donors' samples. The sample comprised PBMCs. DNA of the CDR3: TGTGCCATCAGCTTGGCGGGTCTTGATACGCAGTATTTT. It is translated as CAISLAGLDTQYF.